The entry below gives a single T cell receptor beta chain sequence along with its context. Its antigen is unknown. The authors prepared UMI-labeled TRB cDNA libraries by 5' RACE. Following a re-call of the 5' RACE reads, TCRdb has one entry per CDR3 protein and lacks DNA. This sample's clone table lists approximately 74,000 distinct CDR3 sequences. This entry is derived from a study of CXCR3-negative and CXCR3-positive naive CD8 T cells. Every subset of CD8+ T cells was sorted in triplicate at a few hundred thousand cells each. CDR3 length: 14 amino acids. Findings and limits, study-wide: After cryopreservation, expression of CXCR3 was partially reduced, and most assays were run with fresh PBMCs.

The sequenced sample consisted of naive CXCR3- CD8+ T cells from blood. The sample's subset: CD45RO-CCR7+CD27+CD95- naive CD8+ T cells lacking CXCR3 (TNR3-). This chain joins TRBV12-3 or TRBV12-4 and TRBJ2-7; as DNA is missing, the TRBD1 call by TCRdb cannot be tested. This sequence originates from a human donor in good health. Some clones in this sample may be carry-over from other donors' samples. The CDR3 is CASRPGTGESEQYF.